Below, 3 T cell receptor beta chains from the same sample are listed, as sequenced in a study of blood T cell repertoires in COVID-19. The assay was immunoSEQ multiplex PCR, and TCRdb's table has in-frame clones only and misses some. The top ten hold about 5.7% of the sample, which has about 190,000 clones, 83% seen once. Source material: peripheral blood. All receptors derive from a woman aged 40 to 49 with acute or convalescent COVID-19.

The chain recombines TRBV18 with TRBJ2-4; D possibly corresponds to TRBD1 (6 bases). The V gene lost 3 bases and the J gene lost 0 bases, with 6 bases spanning the gap. The germline CDR1 and CDR2 sequences are KGHSH and LQKENI. This CDR3 has 14 residues. The DNA for the CDR3 is TGTGCCAGCTCACCGGGACAAGCCAAAAACATTCAGTACTTC. This encodes CASSPGQAKNIQYF. Full variable domain (remainder filled in from reference TRBV18 and TRBJ2-4): NAGVMQNPRHLVRRRGQEARLRCSPMKGHSHVYWYRQLPEEGLKFMVYLQKENIIDESGMPKERFSAEFPKEGPSILRIQQVVRGDSAAYFCASSPGQAKNIQYFGAGTRLSVL.

The chain recombines TRBV9 with TRBJ2-1; 7 bases are a match to TRBD2. V was clipped by 5 bases and J by 6 bases; unmatched bases: 8. The CDR3 length is 14 residues. CDR1 and CDR2 (germline): SGDLS, YYNGEE. The CDR3 DNA reads as TGTGCCAGCAGGGCTAGCGGCAAGGTCAATGAGCAGTTCTTC. As protein: CASRASGKVNEQFF.

This clone was seen only once. This rearrangement joins TRBV11-2 to TRBJ1-2, with D maybe TRBD1 (5 bases). Germline lookup yields CDR1 SGHAT and CDR2 FQNNGV. The CDR3 consists of 15 residues. V was clipped by 3 bases and J by 1 base, with 12 bases between them. CDR3 in DNA: TGTGCCAGCAGCTTCTCCCTGGACATTAACTATGGCTACACCTTC. Protein product: CASSFSLDINYGYTF.